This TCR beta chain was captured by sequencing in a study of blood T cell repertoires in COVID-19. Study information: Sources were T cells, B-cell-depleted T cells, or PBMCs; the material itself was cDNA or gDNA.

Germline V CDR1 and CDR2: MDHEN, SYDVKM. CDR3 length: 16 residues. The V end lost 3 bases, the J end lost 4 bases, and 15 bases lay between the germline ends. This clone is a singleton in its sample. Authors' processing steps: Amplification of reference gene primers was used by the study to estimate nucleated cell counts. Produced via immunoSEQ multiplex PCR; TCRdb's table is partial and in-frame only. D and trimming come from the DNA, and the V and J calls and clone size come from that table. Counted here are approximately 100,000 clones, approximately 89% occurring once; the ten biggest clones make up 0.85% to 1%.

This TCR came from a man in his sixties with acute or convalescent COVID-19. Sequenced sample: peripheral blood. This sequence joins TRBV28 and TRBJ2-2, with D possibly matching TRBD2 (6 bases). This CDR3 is CASSLGRRARTGELFF. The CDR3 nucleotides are TGTGCCAGCAGTTTGGGTAGGAGGGCGCGCACCGGGGAGCTGTTTTTT.